This TCR beta chain was recovered during a study of early T cells in non-severe SARS-CoV-2 infection (dated by TCRdb to the early 2020s). Regarding the study in general: Because TCR sequencing was done on bulk RNA from unsorted whole blood, the alpha and beta chains could not be paired. Overall study results and their limits: VDJdb matching was skewed toward anti-spike CD8 responses, so virus-specific expansions were likely underestimated and private and CD4 specificities were missed.

Library preparation used 5' RACE. TCRdb records NextSeq 500 as the sequencer. To correct for sequencing error and PCR bias, the TCR library protocol tagged individual cDNA molecules with unique molecular identifiers. Both TCR alpha and beta chains were sequenced, and tight co-correlation was observed between alpha and beta sequence abundances in each sample. On the authors' methods: Decombinator V4 was used to annotate TCR sequences for V gene, J gene and CDR3. Expanded TCRs were defined as changing significantly between any two time points under a Poisson model with p below 0.0001. TCR abundances were normalised to the total number of TCRs sequenced in each sample and reported as counts per million. TRAV1-2 paired with TRAJ12, TRAJ20 or TRAJ33 defined MAIT TCRs, while TRAV10 paired with TRAJ18 defined iNKT TCRs. VDJdb, accessed 1 November 2021, was searched for CMV, EBV and SARS-CoV-2 annotated TCRs, with TCRs annotated for multiple antigens excluded. The public reads were reanalyzed by TCRdb: fastp trimming at Q25, MiXCR alignment, in-frame beta chains only. Rows are unified per CDR3 protein, each entry keeping the most common DNA and genes. The V and J calls reflect TCRdb's pipeline rather than the authors' work. This sample comprises 50,000 or so distinct CDR3 sequences, roughly 13% of them detected only once. The ten largest clonotypes hold around 9.9% of the sample.

Concerning this clonotype: Its antigen remains unidentified. The input lacks base qualities; no much larger clone sits a single base away.

CDR1 and CDR2 are read off the germline V gene as MDHEN and SYDVKM. From its cysteine to its phenylalanine, the CDR3 spans 14 amino acids. The entry retains the CDR3 DNA only, 42 bases that are in frame from base 1. The germline V end is reduced by 3 bases and the J end by 7 bases; junction bases left unmatched: 4. Set within a cohort of healthcare workers in London, UK, this nested case-control study involved weekly PCR testing of nasopharyngeal swabs along with blood sampling. Healthcare workers were recruited between 23 and 31 March 2020, during the week of the UK lockdown, and were followed weekly for up to roughly 16 weeks.

This sequence uses TRBV28 and TRBJ2-1; TRBD1 agrees with 9 junctional bases. This clonotype was obtained from an adult who was a healthcare worker with PCR-confirmed SARS-CoV-2 infection or an uninfected control (not recorded which). Sequenced sample: whole blood. The DNA sequence is as follows: TGTGCCAGCAGTTTCTTGACAGGGGGTAATGAGCAGTTCTTC. Translation gives CASSFLTGGNEQFF.